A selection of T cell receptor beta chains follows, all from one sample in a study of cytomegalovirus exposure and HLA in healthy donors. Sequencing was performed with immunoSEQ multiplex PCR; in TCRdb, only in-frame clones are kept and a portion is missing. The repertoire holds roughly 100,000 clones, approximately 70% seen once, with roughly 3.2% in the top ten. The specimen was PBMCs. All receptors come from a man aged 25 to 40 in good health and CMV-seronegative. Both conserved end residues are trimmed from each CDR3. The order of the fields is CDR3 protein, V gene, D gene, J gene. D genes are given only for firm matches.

CDR3 protein: ASSFSGTGEETQY
V gene: TRBV28
D gene: TRBD1
J gene: TRBJ2-5

CDR3 protein: ASSVAPQERETQY
V gene: TRBV9
D gene: -
J gene: TRBJ2-5

CDR3 protein: ASSTGTSWSSYNEQF
V gene: TRBV19
D gene: TRBD2
J gene: TRBJ2-1

CDR3 protein: ASSLGLAGVGTGELF
V gene: TRBV5-8
D gene: TRBD2
J gene: TRBJ2-2

CDR3 protein: ASSSLGGNQPQH
V gene: TRBV6-5
D gene: -
J gene: TRBJ1-5

CDR3 protein: ASSLAGSGRFGDTQY
V gene: TRBV5-4
D gene: TRBD2
J gene: TRBJ2-3

CDR3 protein: ASSTGGSYEQY
V gene: TRBV6-6
D gene: TRBD2
J gene: TRBJ2-7

CDR3 protein: ASSQDRASGSYEQY
V gene: TRBV4-2
D gene: TRBD2
J gene: TRBJ2-7

CDR3 protein: ASSLAKTGDYGYT
V gene: TRBV5-1
D gene: -
J gene: TRBJ1-2

CDR3 protein: ASSRTTGLQY
V gene: TRBV19
D gene: -
J gene: TRBJ2-7